Described below is a single T cell receptor (beta chain) sequence and its context. Only in-frame clones appear in the TCRdb table, and some are missing; sequencing was by immunoSEQ multiplex PCR. The sample lists 200,000 to 300,000 clones, roughly 86% occurring once. Clinical history as reported by participants underpinned cohort assignment. These data are taken from a study of blood T cell repertoires in COVID-19. From germline, CDR1 is LGHNT and CDR2 FRNRAP. The V gene lost 6 bases and the J gene lost 0 bases, with 18 bases spanning the gap. There are 17 residues in the CDR3. V and J are TRBV12-5 and TRBJ1-3; the D gene is possibly TRBD1 (6 bases). Input material: PBMCs or T cells enriched from blood (not recorded which). The clonotype originates from a woman in her twenties or thirties with acute COVID-19. The CDR3 sequence: CASGLRTARDSGNTIYF. The CDR3 DNA reads as TGTGCTAGTGGACTGAGGACAGCGAGGGACTCTGGAAACACCATATATTTT.